These T cell receptor beta chains were read from a single sample in a study of immune characterization of retroperitoneal liposarcoma. TCRdb recomputed calls from the PCR reads with MiXCR, one row per CDR3 protein. The sample has 10,000 to 15,000 distinct CDR3 sequences; roughly 50% are singletons. Sequenced input: tumor tissue. These receptors were taken from a female donor with retroperitoneal liposarcoma. CDR3s include the opening cysteine and the closing phenylalanine or tryptophan. Each record gives: V gene, D gene, clone size, J gene, CDR3 DNA, CDR3 protein. The D gene is left open where the match is weak. Part of the rows lack a size; the others show once, few, many or a class for expanded clones.

TRBV7-2	TRBD2	few	TRBJ2-7	TGTGCCAGCAGTTCTCCGGGACTAGCGGTATACGAGCAGTACTTC	CASSSPGLAVYEQYF
TRBV10-1	NA	NA	TRBJ2-3	TGCGCCAGCAGTCGGAGTGGGGACACAAGAGATACGCAGTATTTT	CASSRSGDTRDTQYF
TRBV7-2	NA	once	TRBJ2-7	TGTGCCAGCAGCAGCTATCGGGAGAGCCCCTCCCACGAGCAGTACTTC	CASSSYRESPSHEQYF
TRBV6-6	TRBD2	NA	TRBJ2-5	TGTGCCACCACCGGGACTAGTTTGAATGAGCAGTACTTC	CATTGTSLNEQYF
TRBV6-5	NA	NA	TRBJ2-4	TGTGCCAGTTCATGGACAGCGGATCCTGCCAAAAACATTCAGTACTTC	CASSWTADPAKNIQYF
TRBV6-1	NA	few	TRBJ2-1	TGTGCCAGCAGTGCCTCAGCCAAGACCCAGTTCTTC	CASSASAKTQFF
TRBV6-1	NA	medium-sized	TRBJ2-1	TGTGTAGCCGGCGCGGGGGAGAGGGGGAATGAGCAGTTCTTC	CVAGAGERGNEQFF
TRBV7-3	NA	NA	TRBJ2-3	TGTGCCAGCAGCTTAAGCCCCTTGGATACGCAGTATTTT	CASSLSPLDTQYF
TRBV7-6	NA	NA	TRBJ2-5	TGTGCCAGCAGCTTAGAACAGTTCCAAGAGACCCAGTACTTC	CASSLEQFQETQYF
TRBV12-3/TRBV12-4	TRBD2	NA	TRBJ2-1	TGTACCAGCAGTACCCCGGGACTAGCGGGGATTGTTGAGCAGTTCTTC	CTSSTPGLAGIVEQFF
TRBV27	NA	NA	TRBJ2-7	TGTGCCAGCAGTTTACGCACCAGGGGGGGCTACGAGCAGTCCTTC	CASSLRTRGGYEQSF
TRBV12-3/TRBV12-4	NA	many	TRBJ2-3	TGTGCCAGCAGTTTAGAGGCTAGCACAGATACGCAGTATTTT	CASSLEASTDTQYF
TRBV6-1	TRBD2	few	TRBJ2-1	TGTGCCAGCAGTCCGAGCCGGAGCGGGAGGTCCAATGAGCAGTTCTTC	CASSPSRSGRSNEQFF
TRBV6-1	NA	few	TRBJ2-7	TGTGCCAGCAGCCTCGGACTCGTGGGCTACGAGCAGTACTTC	CASSLGLVGYEQYF
TRBV6-1	NA	NA	TRBJ2-2	TGTGCCAGCGGTAGGAGGACCGGGGAGCTGTTTTTT	CASGRRTGELFF
TRBV27	TRBD2	NA	TRBJ2-1	TGTGCCAGCAGTTTATCAGCGGGAGAGGCGTTTATTAATGAGCAGTTCTTC	CASSLSAGEAFINEQFF
TRBV25-1	TRBD2	NA	TRBJ2-2	TGTGCCAGCAGTGGTGGGGGGGTCCGTGGCACCGGGGAGCTGTTTTTT	CASSGGGVRGTGELFF
TRBV6-1	NA	NA	TRBJ2-1	TGTGCCAGCTCCCAGGGGGAGGGAACTGCCTACAATGAGCAGTTCTTC	CASSQGEGTAYNEQFF
TRBV6-2/TRBV6-3	NA	NA	TRBJ2-3	TGTGCCAGCAACCGGGTGGGTCCTCACACAGATACGCAGTATTTT	CASNRVGPHTDTQYF
TRBV6-4	NA	few	TRBJ2-5	TGTGCCAGCAGTGACTTTGCAGGAACACAAGAGACCCAGTACTTC	CASSDFAGTQETQYF
TRBV6-1	TRBD1	NA	TRBJ2-7	TGTGCCAGCAAAGAAGTCACAGGGGATTACGAGCAGTACTTC	CASKEVTGDYEQYF
TRBV6-1	TRBD2	once	TRBJ2-7	TGTGCCAGCAGGGGGCTGACTAGCGGGAACTACGAGCAGTACTTC	CASRGLTSGNYEQYF
TRBV7-2	TRBD2	NA	TRBJ2-1	TGTGCCAGCAGCTTATATGTCACGGGAGGGTACAATGAGCAGTTCTTC	CASSLYVTGGYNEQFF
TRBV12-3/TRBV12-4	NA	NA	TRBJ2-1	TGTGCCAGCAGTTTTTGGTGTAGTGAAGAGACCCAGTTCTTC	CASSFWCSEETQFF
TRBV14	NA	NA	TRBJ2-7	TGTGCCAGCAGCCCTGAACAGAGATTCTACGAGCAGTACTTC	CASSPEQRFYEQYF
TRBV10-3	NA	NA	TRBJ1-2	TGTGCCATCAGTGAGGGAATTGGTTATGGCTACACCTTC	CAISEGIGYGYTF
TRBV7-6	TRBD2	many	TRBJ2-1	TGTGCCAGCAGCTTCGGACTGAGTGGGGGGGAGACCCAGTTCTTC	CASSFGLSGGETQFF
TRBV11-2	NA	NA	TRBJ2-7	TGTGCCAACAGCACAAGCCGGGGGACAGCTAAAGGGGAGCAGTACTTC	CANSTSRGTAKGEQYF
TRBV7-2	TRBD2	NA	TRBJ2-3	TGTGCCAGCAGCTTAAATGCGGCGGGGGGCAGCACAGATACGCAGTATTTT	CASSLNAAGGSTDTQYF
TRBV6-1	NA	medium-sized	TRBJ2-5	TGTGCCAGCAGTACCACTGGGGAGACCCAGTACTTC	CASSTTGETQYF
TRBV6-2/TRBV6-3	TRBD2	few	TRBJ2-1	TGTGCCAGCAGTTTTGGGACTAGCGTGAGCTCCTACAATGAGCAGTTCTTC	CASSFGTSVSSYNEQFF